These T cell receptor beta chains were read from a single sample in a study of persistence of HIV-infected CD4 T cells. Antigens for these TCRs are unknown. Only in-frame clones appear in the TCRdb table, and some are missing; sequencing was by immunoSEQ multiplex PCR. The sample carries about 36,000 clones, approximately 78% recorded once. The sample in question was cultured CD4+ T cells from PBMCs, obtained from a patient who received antiretroviral therapy. These receptors all stem from an adult with HIV. The donor label of this sample is uncertain. Each CDR3 is given without its conserved first and last residue. The order of the fields is D gene, V gene, CDR3 protein. The D gene is left open where the match is weak.

D gene: NA; V gene: TRBV5-1; CDR3 protein: ASSLQTVGDTEAF
D gene: NA; V gene: TRBV10-3; CDR3 protein: AITGGNTIY
D gene: NA; V gene: TRBV7-8; CDR3 protein: ASSSRVEKLF
D gene: NA; V gene: TRBV14; CDR3 protein: ASSPHYPENTEAF
D gene: NA; V gene: TRBV6-5; CDR3 protein: ASSGRVNTEAF
D gene: NA; V gene: TRBV18; CDR3 protein: ASSPVQSNTEAF
D gene: NA; V gene: TRBV3-1/TRBV3-2; CDR3 protein: ASSQSAGNTIY
D gene: NA; V gene: TRBV3-1/TRBV3-2; CDR3 protein: ASSQGTSANEKLF
D gene: TRBD1; V gene: TRBV5-4; CDR3 protein: ASSLDRGSNQPQH
D gene: NA; V gene: TRBV6-6; CDR3 protein: ASKQTGSGNTIY
D gene: NA; V gene: TRBV11-3; CDR3 protein: ASRQNTGELF
D gene: NA; V gene: TRBV5-1; CDR3 protein: ASSTGQINSYNEQF
D gene: TRBD2; V gene: TRBV3-1/TRBV3-2; CDR3 protein: ASSQSRGGYTQY
D gene: NA; V gene: TRBV14; CDR3 protein: ASSFRREQY
D gene: TRBD2; V gene: TRBV2; CDR3 protein: ASSEERGGNNEQF
D gene: NA; V gene: TRBV6-5; CDR3 protein: ASSPLGGNQPQH
D gene: NA; V gene: TRBV5-1; CDR3 protein: ASSPPPGYNEQF
D gene: NA; V gene: TRBV6-5; CDR3 protein: ASSYHGAGTTEAF
D gene: TRBD2; V gene: TRBV5-4; CDR3 protein: ASSLQLGGGVETQY
D gene: TRBD1; V gene: TRBV28; CDR3 protein: ASRDRGSGYQPQH
D gene: TRBD2; V gene: TRBV24-1; CDR3 protein: ATSDYPRVAGSGNEQF
D gene: TRBD1; V gene: TRBV28; CDR3 protein: ASSSGDRKRAF
D gene: NA; V gene: TRBV7-3; CDR3 protein: ASSLTRADRAF
D gene: NA; V gene: TRBV29-1; CDR3 protein: SVGVATNEKLF
D gene: NA; V gene: TRBV3-1/TRBV3-2; CDR3 protein: ASSQGEEQF
D gene: NA; V gene: TRBV2; CDR3 protein: ASTRGGGATGELF
D gene: NA; V gene: TRBV3-1/TRBV3-2; CDR3 protein: ASSQEPGYSPLH
D gene: NA; V gene: TRBV19; CDR3 protein: ASSMTGSPITPQH
D gene: NA; V gene: TRBV5-1; CDR3 protein: ASSFGGDRNTEAF
D gene: TRBD2; V gene: TRBV2; CDR3 protein: ASSERMRGGINEQF
D gene: NA; V gene: TRBV5-5; CDR3 protein: ASSFRLYSNQPQH
D gene: NA; V gene: TRBV18; CDR3 protein: ASSPPWQGYGYT
D gene: TRBD1; V gene: TRBV5-1; CDR3 protein: ASRPGQGNNEKLF
D gene: TRBD1; V gene: TRBV2; CDR3 protein: ASSAHGTGNTEAF
D gene: NA; V gene: TRBV19; CDR3 protein: ATGEDTQY
D gene: TRBD1; V gene: TRBV13; CDR3 protein: ASSLGSGTEAQPQH
D gene: NA; V gene: TRBV7-3; CDR3 protein: ASSFGPRGNTEAF
D gene: TRBD2; V gene: TRBV6-6; CDR3 protein: ASTLAGGGDTQY
D gene: NA; V gene: TRBV6-5; CDR3 protein: ASSYPRGGDNEQF
D gene: TRBD1; V gene: TRBV19; CDR3 protein: ASSTRTGIAGELF
D gene: NA; V gene: TRBV19; CDR3 protein: ASSIWGLDTEAF
D gene: TRBD1; V gene: TRBV28; CDR3 protein: ASSPRDRALWGYT
D gene: NA; V gene: TRBV18; CDR3 protein: ASSPTAYEQY